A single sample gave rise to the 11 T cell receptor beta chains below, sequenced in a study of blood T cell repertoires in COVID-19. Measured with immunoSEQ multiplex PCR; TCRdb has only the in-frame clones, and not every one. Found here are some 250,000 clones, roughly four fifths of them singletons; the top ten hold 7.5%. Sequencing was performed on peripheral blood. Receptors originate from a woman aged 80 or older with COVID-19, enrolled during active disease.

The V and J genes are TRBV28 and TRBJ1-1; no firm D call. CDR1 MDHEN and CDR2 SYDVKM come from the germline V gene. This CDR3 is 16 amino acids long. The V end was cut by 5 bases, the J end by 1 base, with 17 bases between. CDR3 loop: CASSLPPPIRNTEAFF. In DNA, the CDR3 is TGTGCCAGCAGTCTACCGCCCCCGATTAGGAACACTGAAGCTTTCTTT.

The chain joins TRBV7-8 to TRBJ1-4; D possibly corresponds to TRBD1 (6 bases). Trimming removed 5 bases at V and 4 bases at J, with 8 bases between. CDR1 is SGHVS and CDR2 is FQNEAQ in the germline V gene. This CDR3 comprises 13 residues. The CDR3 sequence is CASSQGLNEKLFF. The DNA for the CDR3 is TGTGCCAGCAGCCAGGGGCTTAATGAAAAACTGTTTTTT.

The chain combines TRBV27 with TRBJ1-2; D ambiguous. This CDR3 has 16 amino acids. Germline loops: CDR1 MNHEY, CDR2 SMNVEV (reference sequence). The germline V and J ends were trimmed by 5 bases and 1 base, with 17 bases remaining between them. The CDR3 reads CASSQHSGYINYGYTF. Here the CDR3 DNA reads TGTGCCAGCAGTCAACATTCGGGATACATTAACTATGGCTACACCTTC.

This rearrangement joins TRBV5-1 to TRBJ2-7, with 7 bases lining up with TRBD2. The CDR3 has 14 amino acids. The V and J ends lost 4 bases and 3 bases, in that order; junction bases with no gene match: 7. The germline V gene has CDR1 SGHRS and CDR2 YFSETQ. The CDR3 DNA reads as TGCGCCAGCAGCCCTCTGACGGGAGGCTACGAGCAGTACTTC. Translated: CASSPLTGGYEQYF.

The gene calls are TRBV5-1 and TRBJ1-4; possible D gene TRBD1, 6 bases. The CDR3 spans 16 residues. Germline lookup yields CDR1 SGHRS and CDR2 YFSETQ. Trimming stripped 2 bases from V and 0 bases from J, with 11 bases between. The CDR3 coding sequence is TGCGCCAGCAGCTTCGGGACAATTGCAACTAATGAAAAACTGTTTTTT. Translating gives CASSFGTIATNEKLFF.

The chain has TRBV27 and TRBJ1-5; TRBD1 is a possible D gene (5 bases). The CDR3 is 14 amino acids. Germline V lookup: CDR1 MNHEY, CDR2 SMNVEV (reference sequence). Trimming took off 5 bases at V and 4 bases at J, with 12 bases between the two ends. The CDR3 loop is CASSMRGGNQPQHF. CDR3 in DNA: TGTGCCAGCAGTATGCGGGGGGGGAATCAGCCCCAGCATTTT.

The CDR3 DNA sequence: TGTGCCAGCAGCGTAGACCCTCTGGCTAGCGGCTCCTACAATGAGCAGTTCTTC. As protein: CASSVDPLASGSYNEQFF. The V and J genes are TRBV9 and TRBJ2-1; 7 nucleotides match TRBD2. The CDR3 extends over 18 amino acids. The germline CDR1 and CDR2 sequences are SGDLS and YYNGEE. The ends lost 0 bases at V and 0 bases at J; junction bases unmatched: 9.

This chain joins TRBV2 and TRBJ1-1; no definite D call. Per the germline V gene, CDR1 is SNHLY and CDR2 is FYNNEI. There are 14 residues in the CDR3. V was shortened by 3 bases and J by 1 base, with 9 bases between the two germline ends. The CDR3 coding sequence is TGTGCCAGCAGTGAGATTCGGGGGAACACTGAAGCTTTCTTT. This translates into CASSEIRGNTEAFF.

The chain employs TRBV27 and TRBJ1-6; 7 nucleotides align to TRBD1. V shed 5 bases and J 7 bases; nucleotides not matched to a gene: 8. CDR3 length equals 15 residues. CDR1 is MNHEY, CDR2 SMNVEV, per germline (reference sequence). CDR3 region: CASSAAGTVNSPLHF. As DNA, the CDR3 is TGTGCCAGCAGTGCTGCCGGGACAGTAAATTCACCCCTCCACTTT.

The CDR3, as DNA: TGCGCCAGCAGCTTTACAGGGGGCGTAGGGACCCAGTACTTC. Its protein product is CASSFTGGVGTQYF. V gene TRBV5-1 combines with J gene TRBJ2-5, with 9 bases identical to TRBD1. The V segment lost 2 bases and the J segment 7 bases; nucleotides outside the gene matches: 6. The CDR3 runs 14 residues. Germline V gives CDR1 SGHRS, CDR2 YFSETQ.

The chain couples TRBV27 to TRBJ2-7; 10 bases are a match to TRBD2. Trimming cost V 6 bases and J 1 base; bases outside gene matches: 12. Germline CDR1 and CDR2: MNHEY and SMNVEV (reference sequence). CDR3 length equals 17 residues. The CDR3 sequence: CASSGYSGRPGSYEQYF. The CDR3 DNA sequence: TGTGCCAGCAGCGGATATAGCGGGAGGCCGGGATCCTACGAGCAGTACTTC.